This T cell receptor beta chain was documented in a study of blood T cell repertoires in COVID-19. Under the authors' procedure: Counts of nucleated cells, estimated from reference gene primer amplification, were obtained. Clones were sequenced by immunoSEQ multiplex PCR, and TCRdb holds only the in-frame ones, with some missing. V and J calls and clone size are those listed in that table; D and trimming were worked out from the DNA. The data show a few hundred thousand clones, around 86% seen once. Trimming shortened V by 0 bases and J by 2 bases, and 7 bases separated the two germline ends. The germline V gene encodes CDR1 MNHEY and CDR2 SVGAGI. The CDR3 extends over 14 amino acids.

This receptor was obtained from a woman in her 70s with active or convalescent COVID-19. V gene TRBV6-5 combines with J gene TRBJ1-2, with TRBD1 as a possible D gene (5 bases). The sample taken for sequencing was peripheral blood. CDR3 DNA: TGTGCCAGCAGTTACTCGAACAGGAACTATGGCTACACCTTC. This encodes CASSYSNRNYGYTF.